This TCR beta chain appears in the sequencing data of a study of blood T cell repertoires in COVID-19. The germline V gene encodes CDR1 KGHSH and CDR2 LQKENI. Germline trimming cut 5 bases from V and 6 bases from J; bases unmatched to any gene: 11. The CDR3 has 15 residues. The assay was immunoSEQ multiplex PCR, and TCRdb's table has in-frame clones only and misses some. The sample carries around 250,000 clones, approximately 90% recorded once. Individuals aged 18 to 89 years were recruited from 24 US areas. Assignment of participants to cohorts was predicated upon participant-reported clinical history.

Material: PBMCs or T cells enriched from blood (not recorded which). The V call is TRBV18, the J call TRBJ2-7; 9 bases line up with TRBD1. This sequence was found in a woman aged 25-40 years who had recovered from COVID-19. CDR3 region: CASSLGTGWSVEQYF. The CDR3 region has the DNA TGTGCCAGCTCATTAGGGACAGGGTGGTCAGTCGAGCAGTACTTC.